Listed below are T cell receptor beta chains from one sample, sequenced in a study of T cell responses to AZD1222 COVID-19 vaccine. The table came from immunoSEQ multiplex PCR; TCRdb's copy has only in-frame clones and leaves some out. The sample includes approximately 94,000 clones, around 87% of them seen just once. Here the sequenced sample was peripheral blood, taken on day 0 of AZD1222 vaccination. The receptor source for this set is an adult in good health. Each CDR3 is given with its conserved first and last residue. Each record gives: J gene, clone size, V gene, D gene, CDR3 protein, CDR3 DNA. The D gene is left open where the match is weak. The size field is filled for only some rows; it gives once, few, many or a size class.

>TRBJ1-1|.|TRBV6-5|TRBD1
CASRPPDRGHREAFF
TGTGCCAGCAGACCCCCGGACAGGGGGCACAGGGAAGCTTTCTTT
>TRBJ2-3|.|TRBV5-1|.
CASSLGGRNTQYF
TGCGCCAGCAGCTTGGGGGGCCGAAATACGCAGTATTTT
>TRBJ1-2|.|TRBV10-2|.
CASRSPDSSNYGYTF
TGCGCCAGCAGGAGCCCGGACAGTTCTAACTATGGCTACACCTTC
>TRBJ1-2|.|TRBV7-9|TRBD1
CASSLGRIGRGCTF
TGTGCCAGCAGCTTAGGTCGGATCGGCAGGGGGTGCACCTTC
>TRBJ2-1|.|TRBV11-2|.
CASSSNRGYNEQFF
TGTGCCAGCAGCTCGAACCGGGGTTACAATGAGCAGTTCTTC
>TRBJ1-2|.|TRBV18|.
CASSPQTGFGGNGYTF
TGTGCCAGCTCACCACAAACAGGGTTTGGTGGGAATGGCTACACCTTC
>TRBJ1-2|.|TRBV6-6|.
CASRQGYGGYTF
TGTGCCAGCAGGCAGGGGTACGGTGGCTACACCTTC
>TRBJ2-2|.|TRBV7-2|.
CASSLNWGTGELFF
TGTGCCAGCAGCTTGAACTGGGGCACCGGGGAGCTGTTTTTT
>TRBJ1-1|.|TRBV12-3/TRBV12-4|TRBD1
CASSPSGGGQAFF
TGTGCCAGCAGTCCTTCCGGGGGGGGACAGGCTTTCTTT
>TRBJ1-3|.|TRBV3-1/TRBV3-2|.
CASSHDGSSGNTIYF
TGTGCCAGCAGCCACGACGGGAGCTCTGGAAACACCATATATTTT
>TRBJ1-2|once|TRBV6-2/TRBV6-3|.
CASSSRHNQNYGYTF
TGCGCCAGCAGTTCGCGACATAACCAAAACTATGGCTACACCTTC
>TRBJ1-1|.|TRBV9|.
CASSNRDATEAFF
TGTGCCAGCAGCAACCGGGACGCCACTGAAGCTTTCTTT
>TRBJ2-5|.|TRBV7-8|.
CASSPKDPTQETQYF
TGTGCCAGCAGCCCCAAAGATCCAACCCAAGAGACCCAGTACTTC
>TRBJ2-7|.|TRBV6-5|.
CASRLEGVVKQYF
TGTGCCAGCAGACTTGAGGGGGTGGTGAAGCAGTACTTC
>TRBJ1-1|.|TRBV7-3|.
CASSPSGVRRAEAFF
TGTGCCAGCAGCCCATCCGGCGTGAGGAGGGCTGAAGCTTTCTTT
>TRBJ2-5|.|TRBV24-1|TRBD2
CATSDFLAGGRETQYF
TGTGCCACCAGTGATTTCCTAGCGGGGGGGCGGGAGACCCAGTACTTC
>TRBJ1-2|once|TRBV12-5|.
CASGLVQASGYTF
TGTGCTAGTGGTTTGGTACAGGCGTCGGGCTACACCTTC
>TRBJ2-3|.|TRBV5-1|.
CASSLAGQGTDTQYF
TGCGCCAGCAGCTTGGCCGGTCAGGGGACAGATACGCAGTATTTT
>TRBJ2-4|.|TRBV11-3|.
CASGPAKNIQYF
TGTGCCAGCGGGCCAGCCAAAAACATTCAGTACTTC
>TRBJ2-7|.|TRBV10-3|TRBD2
CAISEGTSLPLEQYF
TGTGCCATCAGTGAGGGGACTAGCTTGCCCCTCGAGCAGTACTTC
>TRBJ1-2|once|TRBV4-1|.
CASSLVTQNNYGYTF
TGCGCCAGCAGCCTCGTCACGCAAAATAACTATGGCTACACCTTC
>TRBJ1-5|.|TRBV4-1|.
CASSQVLGARRDQPQHF
TGCGCCAGCAGCCAAGTTTTAGGGGCTAGAAGGGACCAGCCCCAGCATTTT
>TRBJ2-3|.|TRBV3-1/TRBV3-2|TRBD2
CASSHRTSGASTDTQYF
TGTGCCAGCAGCCACCGTACTAGCGGGGCTAGCACAGATACGCAGTATTTT
>TRBJ1-2|.|TRBV19|.
CASSPTDEYGYTF
TGTGCCAGTAGCCCTACGGACGAATATGGCTACACCTTC
>TRBJ1-1|.|TRBV18|.
CASSAGAGIGAFF
TGTGCCAGCTCAGCAGGGGCGGGGATCGGAGCTTTCTTT
>TRBJ2-3|.|TRBV9|.
CASSVASGFTDTQYF
TGTGCCAGCAGCGTAGCTTCCGGTTTCACAGATACGCAGTATTTT
>TRBJ2-1|.|TRBV2|.
CASTRATDRTSSSYNEQFF
TGTGCCAGCACTCGCGCTACTGACCGGACCAGTAGCTCCTACAATGAGCAGTTCTTC
>TRBJ2-3|.|TRBV7-3|.
CASSLTGPGWSTDTQYF
TGTGCCAGCAGCTTAACGGGACCGGGGTGGAGCACAGATACGCAGTATTTT
>TRBJ1-6|.|TRBV28|.
CASITGGASSYNSPLHF
TGTGCCAGCATCACTGGTGGGGCAAGCTCCTATAATTCACCCCTCCACTTT
>TRBJ1-2|.|TRBV5-1|TRBD1
CASSLFGTAIEYGYTF
TGCGCCAGCAGCTTGTTCGGGACAGCCATCGAATATGGCTACACCTTC
>TRBJ1-5|.|TRBV10-3|.
CAISGNNQPQHF
TGTGCCATCAGTGGGAATAATCAGCCCCAGCATTTT
>TRBJ2-1|.|TRBV9|.
CASSVRVAGNEQFF
TGTGCCAGCAGCGTACGAGTAGCTGGGAATGAGCAGTTCTTC
>TRBJ1-2|.|TRBV24-1|TRBD1
CATSDSEGPGQGGNYGYTF
TGTGCCACCAGTGATTCGGAGGGGCCGGGACAGGGGGGTAACTATGGCTACACCTTC
>TRBJ2-6|.|TRBV2|.
CASRTDSGANVLTF
TGTGCCAGCAGAACAGACTCTGGGGCCAACGTCCTGACTTTC
>TRBJ2-2|few|TRBV12-5|.
CASGLVPSSGTGELFF
TGTGCTAGTGGTTTGGTACCTAGTTCCGGCACCGGGGAGCTGTTTTTT
>TRBJ2-3|few|TRBV18|TRBD2
CASSPGTSGTGTDTQYF
TGTGCCAGCTCACCCGGGACTAGCGGCACCGGCACAGATACGCAGTATTTT
>TRBJ1-2|once|TRBV6-5|TRBD1
CASSSFGTGKKYGYTF
TGTGCCAGCAGTTCCTTCGGGACAGGGAAAAAGTATGGCTACACCTTC
>TRBJ2-1|.|TRBV2|.
CASNGPFSYNEQFF
TGTGCCAGCAACGGCCCTTTTAGCTACAATGAGCAGTTCTTC
>TRBJ2-7|once|TRBV2|.
CASAGTLAGEQYF
TGTGCCAGCGCCGGGACCTTGGCGGGCGAGCAGTACTTC
>TRBJ1-1|.|TRBV3-1/TRBV3-2|.
CASSTLSGFPEAFF
TGTGCCAGCAGCACCTTATCAGGGTTCCCTGAAGCTTTCTTT
>TRBJ1-2|few|TRBV4-2|TRBD1
CASRDRDRDFYGYTF
TGTGCCAGCAGGGACCGGGACAGGGATTTTTATGGCTACACCTTC
>TRBJ2-2|few|TRBV6-6|.
CAGTGLGELFF
TGTGCCGGAACAGGGCTCGGGGAGCTGTTTTTT
>TRBJ2-1|.|TRBV12-5|.
CASGLTKASYNEQFF
TGTGCTAGTGGTCTGACAAAAGCGTCCTACAATGAGCAGTTCTTC
>TRBJ2-1|.|TRBV19|.
CASSMLWQGDTEQFF
TGTGCCAGTAGTATGCTTTGGCAGGGAGACACTGAGCAGTTCTTC
>TRBJ1-2|.|TRBV7-8|.
CASSPRSSGYTF
TGTGCCAGCAGCCCTCGTTCAAGTGGCTACACCTTC
>TRBJ2-2|.|TRBV19|.
CASSTYGAPHPGGELFF
TGTGCCAGTAGTACATACGGGGCTCCCCACCCGGGCGGGGAGCTGTTTTTT
>TRBJ2-4|once|TRBV6-5|TRBD1
CASKDRGLGKNIQYF
TGTGCCAGCAAGGACAGGGGGCTTGGCAAAAACATTCAGTACTTC
>TRBJ1-5|.|TRBV5-1|.
CASSLGQPNSNQPQHF
TGCGCCAGCAGCTTAGGACAGCCTAATAGCAATCAGCCCCAGCATTTT
>TRBJ2-7|once|TRBV6-6|TRBD2
CASSSSGGTYEQYF
TGTGCCAGCAGTTCTAGCGGGGGAACCTACGAGCAGTACTTC
>TRBJ2-1|once|TRBV11-3|.
CASSSPYRVQTNEQFF
TGTGCCAGCAGCTCGCCCTACAGGGTTCAAACCAATGAGCAGTTCTTC
>TRBJ2-3|.|TRBV5-1|TRBD2
CASSLSGGSSTDTQYF
TGCGCCAGCAGCCTTAGCGGGGGGAGTAGCACAGATACGCAGTATTTT
>TRBJ2-5|.|TRBV5-4|TRBD2
CASSLRLAERETQYF
TGTGCCAGCAGCTTACGGCTAGCGGAAAGGGAGACCCAGTACTTC
>TRBJ1-3|.|TRBV12-3/TRBV12-4|.
CASSSRNTIYF
TGTGCCAGCAGTTCTCGAAACACCATATATTTT
>TRBJ1-6|.|TRBV19|TRBD1
CASGGQSNSPLHF
TGTGCCAGTGGGGGACAGTCTAATTCACCCCTCCACTTT
>TRBJ2-7|.|TRBV18|.
CASSPAGYEQYF
TGTGCCAGCTCACCCGCAGGCTACGAGCAGTACTTC
>TRBJ2-1|.|TRBV19|.
CASSQAYGNEQFF
TGTGCCAGTAGCCAGGCGTATGGGAATGAGCAGTTCTTC
>TRBJ2-7|.|TRBV3-1/TRBV3-2|.
CASSSGTRTLSTTRQYF
TGTGCCAGCAGCTCCGGGACCCGCACCCTCTCTACGACACGGCAGTACTTC